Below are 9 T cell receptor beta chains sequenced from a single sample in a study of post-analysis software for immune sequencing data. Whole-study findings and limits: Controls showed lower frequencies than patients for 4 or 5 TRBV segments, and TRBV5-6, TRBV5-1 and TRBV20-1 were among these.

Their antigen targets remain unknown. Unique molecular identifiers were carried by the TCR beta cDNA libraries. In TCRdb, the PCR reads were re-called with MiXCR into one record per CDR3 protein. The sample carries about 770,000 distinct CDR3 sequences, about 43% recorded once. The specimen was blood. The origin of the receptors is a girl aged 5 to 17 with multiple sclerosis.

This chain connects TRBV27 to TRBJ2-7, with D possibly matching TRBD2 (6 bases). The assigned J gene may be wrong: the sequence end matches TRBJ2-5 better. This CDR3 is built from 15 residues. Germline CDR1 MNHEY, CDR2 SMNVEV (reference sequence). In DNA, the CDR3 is TGTGCCAGCAGTTCCCGAAGCGGGTTAGGAGAGACCCAGTACTTC. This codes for CASSSRSGLGETQYF.

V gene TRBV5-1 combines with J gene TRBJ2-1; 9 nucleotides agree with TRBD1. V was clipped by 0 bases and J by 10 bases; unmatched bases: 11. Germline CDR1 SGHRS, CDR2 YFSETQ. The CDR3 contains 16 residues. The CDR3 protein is CASSLGLGQGAYEQFF. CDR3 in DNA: TGCGCCAGCAGCTTGGGGCTGGGACAGGGTGCCTACGAGCAGTTCTTC.

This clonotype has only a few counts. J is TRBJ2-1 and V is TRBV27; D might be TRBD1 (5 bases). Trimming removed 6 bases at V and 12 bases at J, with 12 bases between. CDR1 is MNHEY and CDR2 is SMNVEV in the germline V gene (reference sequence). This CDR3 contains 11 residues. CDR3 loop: CASRLTVGQFF. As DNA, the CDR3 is TGTGCCAGCAGGCTGACAGTGGGGCAGTTCTTC.

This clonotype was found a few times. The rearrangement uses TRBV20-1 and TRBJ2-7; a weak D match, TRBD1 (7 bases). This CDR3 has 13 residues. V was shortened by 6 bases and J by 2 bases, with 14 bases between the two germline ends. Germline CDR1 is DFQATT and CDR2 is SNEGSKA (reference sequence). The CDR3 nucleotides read TGCAGTGCCAGGGGGGACAGCCCCTACGAGCAGTACTTC. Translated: CSARGDSPYEQYF.

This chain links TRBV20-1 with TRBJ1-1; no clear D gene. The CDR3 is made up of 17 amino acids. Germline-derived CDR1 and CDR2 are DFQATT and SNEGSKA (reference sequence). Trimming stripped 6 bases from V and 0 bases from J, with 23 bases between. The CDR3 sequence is CSANPQRRERMNTEAFF. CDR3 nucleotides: TGCAGTGCCAACCCCCAGCGACGAGAAAGAATGAACACTGAAGCTTTCTTT.

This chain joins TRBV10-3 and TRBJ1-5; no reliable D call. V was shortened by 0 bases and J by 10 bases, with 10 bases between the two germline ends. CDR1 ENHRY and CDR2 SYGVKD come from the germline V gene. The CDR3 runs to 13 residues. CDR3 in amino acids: CAISESATTPQHF. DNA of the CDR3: TGTGCCATCAGTGAGTCCGCGACAACACCCCAGCATTTT.

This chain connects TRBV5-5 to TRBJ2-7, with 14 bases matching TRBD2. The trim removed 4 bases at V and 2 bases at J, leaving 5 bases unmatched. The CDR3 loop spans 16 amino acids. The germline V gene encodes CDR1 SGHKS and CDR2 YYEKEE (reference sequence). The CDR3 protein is CASSGTSGSRAYEQYF. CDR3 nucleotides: TGTGCCAGCAGCGGGACTAGCGGGAGTCGGGCCTACGAGCAGTACTTC.

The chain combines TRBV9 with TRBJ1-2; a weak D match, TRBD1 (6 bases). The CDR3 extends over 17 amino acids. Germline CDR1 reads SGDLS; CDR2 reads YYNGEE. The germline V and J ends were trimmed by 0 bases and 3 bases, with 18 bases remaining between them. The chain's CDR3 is CASSVGGQPELYYGYTF. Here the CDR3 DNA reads TGTGCCAGCAGCGTAGGCGGACAGCCGGAACTTTACTATGGCTACACCTTC.

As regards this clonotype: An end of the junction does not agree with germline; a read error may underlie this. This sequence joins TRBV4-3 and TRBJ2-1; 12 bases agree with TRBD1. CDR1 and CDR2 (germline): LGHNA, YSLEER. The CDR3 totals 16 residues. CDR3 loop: CTSSQDRGQGANEQFF. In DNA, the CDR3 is TGCACCAGCAGCCAAGATAGGGGACAGGGGGCGAATGAGCAGTTCTTC.